These 15 T cell receptor beta chains were sequenced from one sample in a study of glioma-infiltrating T cells after dendritic cell vaccination. Stated time point: after dendritic cell vaccination, including at tumor progression/relapse. The protocol was immunoSEQ multiplex PCR, while the TCRdb copy is restricted to in-frame clones and leaves out a portion. This table holds 75,000 to 95,000 clones, around nine tenths found once. The source was blood, collected after dendritic cell vaccination. These receptors were obtained from a human donor with glioblastoma.

This rearrangement joins TRBV11-2 to TRBJ1-1, with 7 bases identical to TRBD1. CDR3 length: 14 amino acids. The V gene's germline CDR1 is SGHAT and CDR2 FQNNGV. V lost 6 bases to trimming and J lost 2 bases; unmatched junction nucleotides: 6. The CDR3 DNA is TGTGCCAGCAGTCCGGGACAGAGTAACACTGAAGCTTTCTTT. It encodes CASSPGQSNTEAFF.

This chain connects TRBV7-6 to TRBJ2-7; no clear D. Germline CDR1 and CDR2: SGHVS and FNYEAQ. V lost 1 base and J 5 bases, leaving 12 bases between the germline ends. The CDR3 is made up of 14 amino acids. As DNA, the CDR3 is TGTGCCAGCAGCTTAGGACTGCAAAGTGACGAGCAGTACTTC. Amino acid sequence: CASSLGLQSDEQYF.

A single count supports this clone. This chain uses TRBV19 with TRBJ2-7, with TRBD1 identical over 7 bases. Germline loops: CDR1 LNHDA, CDR2 SQIVND (reference sequence). The J segment lost 2 bases and the V segment lost 5 bases, leaving 6 bases of the junction unmatched. The CDR3 has 14 amino acids. CDR3 bases: TGTGCCAGTAGTTATCGGGACAGACCCTACGAGCAGTACTTC. Its translation is CASSYRDRPYEQYF.

The chain is built from TRBV5-1 and TRBJ2-7; no clear D gene. V was pared by 3 bases and J by 2 bases, with 9 bases between. This CDR3 is 13 amino acids long. Germline assignment: CDR1 SGHRS and CDR2 YFSETQ. The CDR3 loop reads CASSYDTPYEQYF. In DNA form, the CDR3 reads TGCGCCAGCAGCTATGACACACCCTACGAGCAGTACTTC. Variable domain in full (rest from reference TRBV5-1 and TRBJ2-7): KAGVTQTPRYLIKTRGQQVTLSCSPISGHRSVSWYQQTPGQGLQFLFEYFSETQRNKGNFPGRFSGRQFSNSRSEMNVSTLELGDSALYLCASSYDTPYEQYFGPGTRLTVT.

The V call is TRBV2, the J call TRBJ1-2, with no clear D. The CDR3 has 14 residues. Looked up from germline, CDR1 is SNHLY and CDR2 is FYNNEI. V was pared by 0 bases and J by 4 bases, with 9 bases between. CDR3 residues: CASSEAAGIYGYTF. Here the CDR3 DNA reads TGTGCCAGCAGTGAAGCCGCAGGAATCTATGGCTACACCTTC.

V and J are TRBV5-1 and TRBJ1-1, with 8 bases aligning to TRBD1. Germline loops: CDR1 SGHRS, CDR2 YFSETQ. The CDR3 extends over 15 amino acids. With V trimmed by 2 bases and J by 2 bases, 5 bases remained unmatched. CDR3: CASSFTGTGNTEAFF. CDR3 DNA: TGCGCCAGCAGCTTCACCGGGACAGGAAACACTGAAGCTTTCTTT.

This clone was detected once. The rearrangement joins TRBV7-9 to TRBJ1-1, with 11 bases lining up with TRBD1. There are 15 residues in the CDR3. V lost 1 base to trimming and J lost 5 bases; unmatched junction nucleotides: 3. The germline V gene encodes CDR1 SEHNR and CDR2 FQNEAQ (reference sequence). CDR3 region: CASSLDGTGGTEAFF. DNA of the CDR3: TGTGCCAGCAGCTTAGATGGGACAGGGGGAACTGAAGCTTTCTTT.

The chain has TRBV30 and TRBJ2-1; 8 nucleotides align to TRBD2. V lost 1 base to trimming and J lost 4 bases; unmatched junction nucleotides: 6. CDR3 length: 15 residues. The germline gives CDR1 GTSNPN, CDR2 SVGIG (reference sequence). The CDR3 sequence: CAWSEERETYNEQFF. The CDR3 DNA follows: TGTGCCTGGAGTGAAGAGCGGGAGACGTACAATGAGCAGTTCTTC. The full variable domain, with the rest looked up from reference TRBV30 and TRBJ2-1, is SQTIHQWPATLVQPVGSPLSLECTVEGTSNPNLYWYRQAAGRGLQLLFYSVGIGQISSEVPQNLSASRPQDRQFILSSKKLLLSDSGFYLCAWSEERETYNEQFFGPGTRLTVL.

The genes are TRBV10-3 and TRBJ1-6, with D perhaps matching TRBD1 (6 bases). The CDR3 totals 12 residues. V was shortened by 7 bases and J by 7 bases, with 8 bases between the two germline ends. Per the germline V gene, CDR1 is ENHRY and CDR2 is SYGVKD. This CDR3 reads CAINDRNSPLHF. The CDR3 DNA sequence: TGTGCCATCAACGACAGGAATTCACCCCTCCACTTT.

The chain combines TRBV6-5 with TRBJ2-7; 10 bases are shared with TRBD2. This CDR3 is built from 15 residues. Trimming took 6 bases from V and 6 from J; bases not matched to a gene: 11. Germline assignment: CDR1 MNHEY and CDR2 SVGAGI. The CDR3 DNA is TGTGCCAGCAGATCGTCAGCGGGGGGGTCCCTCGAGCAGTACTTC. Translated, it gives CASRSSAGGSLEQYF.

Concerning this clone itself: One end of the junction fails to match germline, which may point to a read error. This rearrangement joins TRBV7-7 to TRBJ2-3; TRBD2 is a possible D gene (6 bases). Germline CDR1 reads SSHAT; CDR2 reads FNYEAQ (reference sequence). There are 13 residues in the CDR3. CDR3 DNA sequence: TGTGCTAGCAGCCCAAGACTAGAGGGTACGCAGTATTTT. As protein: CASSPRLEGTQYF.

The chain carries TRBV28 and TRBJ1-1; D may be TRBD1 (5 bases). V was pared by 4 bases and J by 3 bases, with 15 bases between. This CDR3 contains 15 residues. Per the germline V gene, CDR1 is MDHEN and CDR2 is SYDVKM. The CDR3 protein is CASSSAGGVDTEAFF. The CDR3 bases are TGTGCCAGCAGTTCCGCGGGGGGAGTGGACACTGAAGCTTTCTTT. The entire variable domain, with the rest obtained from reference TRBV28 and TRBJ1-1, is as follows: DVKVTQSSRYLVKRTGEKVFLECVQDMDHENMFWYRQDPGLGLRLIYFSYDVKMKEKGDIPEGYSVSREKKERFSLILESASTNQTSMYLCASSSAGGVDTEAFFGQGTRLTVV.

The J gene is TRBJ2-7, the V gene TRBV7-2; TRBD1 agrees at 8 bases. CDR1 is SGHTA and CDR2 is FQGNSA in the germline V gene. This CDR3 contains 14 residues. Trimming at V came to 5 bases and at J to 6 bases, leaving 9 bases not matched to a gene. The CDR3 DNA follows: TGTGCCAGCAGCACCGGGACAGGATGGGGCGAGCAGTACTTC. Residues: CASSTGTGWGEQYF.

This chain links TRBV13 with TRBJ2-3; TRBD2 might be the D (5 bases). The CDR3 covers 16 residues. CDR1 is PRHDT and CDR2 is FYEKMQ in the germline V gene (reference sequence). The V end lost 4 bases, the J end lost 2 bases, and 16 bases lay between the germline ends. The CDR3 coding sequence is TGTGCCAGCAGCTCCAAGAGAGCGGACGTCACAGATACGCAGTATTTT. Translation: CASSSKRADVTDTQYF.

The chain joins TRBV27 to TRBJ2-1; D gene uncertain. CDR1 is MNHEY and CDR2 is SMNVEV in the germline V gene (reference sequence). Trimming removed 4 bases from V and 7 bases from J, with 11 bases in between. The CDR3 length is 13 residues. CDR3 in amino acids: CASSSIDHNEQFF. The CDR3 region has the DNA TGTGCCAGCAGTTCTATAGATCATAATGAGCAGTTCTTC.